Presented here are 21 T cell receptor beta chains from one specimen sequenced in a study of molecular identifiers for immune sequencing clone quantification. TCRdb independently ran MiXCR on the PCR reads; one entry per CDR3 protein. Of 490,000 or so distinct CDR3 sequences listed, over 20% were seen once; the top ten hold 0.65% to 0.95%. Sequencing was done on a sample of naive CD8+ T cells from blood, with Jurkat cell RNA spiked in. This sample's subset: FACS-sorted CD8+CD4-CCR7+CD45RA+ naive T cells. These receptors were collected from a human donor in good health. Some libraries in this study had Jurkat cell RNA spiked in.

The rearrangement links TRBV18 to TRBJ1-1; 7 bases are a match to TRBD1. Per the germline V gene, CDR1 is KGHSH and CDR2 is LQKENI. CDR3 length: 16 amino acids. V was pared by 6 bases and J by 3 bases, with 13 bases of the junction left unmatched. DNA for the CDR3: TGTGCCAGCTCGCCGTCATTTGGACAGGCGCACACTGAAGCTTTCTTT. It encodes CASSPSFGQAHTEAFF.

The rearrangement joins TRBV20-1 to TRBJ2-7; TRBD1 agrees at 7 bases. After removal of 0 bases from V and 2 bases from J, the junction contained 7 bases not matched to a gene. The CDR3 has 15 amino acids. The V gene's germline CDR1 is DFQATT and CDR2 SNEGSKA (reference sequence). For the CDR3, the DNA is TGCAGTGCTAGAGATGGGGACAGCCCAACCTACGAGCAGTACTTC. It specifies CSARDGDSPTYEQYF.

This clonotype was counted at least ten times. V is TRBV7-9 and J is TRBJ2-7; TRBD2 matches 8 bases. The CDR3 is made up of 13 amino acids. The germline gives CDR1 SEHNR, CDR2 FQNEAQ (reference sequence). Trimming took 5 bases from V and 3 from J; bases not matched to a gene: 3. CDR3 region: CASSPGGDYEQYF. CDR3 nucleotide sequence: TGTGCCAGCAGCCCCGGGGGGGACTACGAGCAGTACTTC.

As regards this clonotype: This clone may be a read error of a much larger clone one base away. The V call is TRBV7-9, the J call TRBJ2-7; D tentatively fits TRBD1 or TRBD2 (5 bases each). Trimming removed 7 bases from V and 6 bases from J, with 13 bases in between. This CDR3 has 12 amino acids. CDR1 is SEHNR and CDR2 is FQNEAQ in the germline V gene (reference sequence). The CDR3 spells CASNGRDLEQYF. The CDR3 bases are TGTGCCAGCAACGGAAGGGACCTCGAGCAGTACTTC.

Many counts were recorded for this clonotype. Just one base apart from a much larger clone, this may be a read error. The CDR3 DNA follows: TGTGCCAGCAGTGAAGTGATGGGAGACTACGGGCAGTACTTC. Residues: CASSEVMGDYGQYF. The V gene is TRBV2, the J gene TRBJ2-7; a weak D match, TRBD2 (5 bases). This CDR3 has 14 amino acids. Germline V gives CDR1 SNHLY, CDR2 FYNNEI.

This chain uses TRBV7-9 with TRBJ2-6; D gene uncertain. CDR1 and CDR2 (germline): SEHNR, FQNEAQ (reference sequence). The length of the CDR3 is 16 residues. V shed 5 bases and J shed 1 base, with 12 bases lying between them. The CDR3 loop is CASSPQPGSGANVLTF. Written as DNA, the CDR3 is TGTGCCAGCAGCCCACAGCCCGGGTCTGGGGCCAACGTCCTGACTTTC.

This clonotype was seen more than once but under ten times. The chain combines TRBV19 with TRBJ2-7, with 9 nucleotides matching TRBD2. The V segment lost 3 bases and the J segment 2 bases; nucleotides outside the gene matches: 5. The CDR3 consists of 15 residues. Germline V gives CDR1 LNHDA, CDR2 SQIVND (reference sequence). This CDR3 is CASSIGSGSTYEQYF. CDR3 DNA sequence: TGTGCCAGTAGTATCGGTAGCGGGAGTACCTACGAGCAGTACTTC.

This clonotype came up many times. The CDR3 sequence: CASSLLLTGGQETQYF. In DNA, the CDR3 is TGTGCCAGCAGCTTGCTACTGACAGGGGGGCAAGAGACCCAGTACTTC. The V and J genes are TRBV5-6 and TRBJ2-5, with 9 positions matching TRBD1. Germline loops: CDR1 SGHDT, CDR2 YYEEEE. Losses at the gene ends were 1 base for V and 2 bases for J; bases not matched to a gene: 6. CDR3 length: 16 residues.

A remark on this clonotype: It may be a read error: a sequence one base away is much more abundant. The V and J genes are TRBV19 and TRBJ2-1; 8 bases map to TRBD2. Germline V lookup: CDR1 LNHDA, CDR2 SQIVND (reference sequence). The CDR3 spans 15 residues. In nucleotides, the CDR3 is TGTGCCGGTAGTCCCGGGACTAGAACCTCCGGTGAGCAGTTCTTC. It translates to CAGSPGTRTSGEQFF.

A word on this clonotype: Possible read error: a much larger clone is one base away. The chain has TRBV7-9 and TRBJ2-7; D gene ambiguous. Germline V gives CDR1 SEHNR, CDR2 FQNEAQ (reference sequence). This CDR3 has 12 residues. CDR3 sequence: CASSLGFLEQHF. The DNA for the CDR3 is TGTGCCAGCAGCTTAGGCTTTCTGGAGCAGCACTTC. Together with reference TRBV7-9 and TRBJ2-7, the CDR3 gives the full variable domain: DTGVSQNPRHKITKRGQNVTFRCDPISEHNRLYWYRQTLGQGPEFLTYFQNEAQLEKSRLLSDRFSAERPKGSFSTLEIQRTEQGDSAMYLCASSLGFLEQHFGPGTRLTVT.

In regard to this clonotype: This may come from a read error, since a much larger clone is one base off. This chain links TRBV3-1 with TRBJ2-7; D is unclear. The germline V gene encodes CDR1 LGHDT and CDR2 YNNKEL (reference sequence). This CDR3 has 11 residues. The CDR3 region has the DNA TGTGCCAGCAGCCACGGGTACGCGCAGTACTTC. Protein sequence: CASSHGYAQYF.

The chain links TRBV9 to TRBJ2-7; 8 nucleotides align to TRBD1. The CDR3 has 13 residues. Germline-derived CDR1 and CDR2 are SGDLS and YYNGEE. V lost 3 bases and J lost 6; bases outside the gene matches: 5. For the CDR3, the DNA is TGTGCCAGCAGCGGCGGACAGGGCGGCGAGCAGTACTTC. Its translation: CASSGGQGGEQYF.

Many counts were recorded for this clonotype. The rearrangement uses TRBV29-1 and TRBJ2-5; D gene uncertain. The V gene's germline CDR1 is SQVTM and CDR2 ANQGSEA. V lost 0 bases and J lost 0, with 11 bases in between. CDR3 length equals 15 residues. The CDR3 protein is CSVEETARHQETQYF. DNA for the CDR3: TGCAGCGTTGAAGAGACTGCCCGACACCAAGAGACCCAGTACTTC.

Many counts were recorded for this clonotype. The DNA for the CDR3 is TGTGCCAGCAGTTGGGGCTTCTCCTACGAGCAGTACTTC. Protein product: CASSWGFSYEQYF. This sequence joins TRBV6-2 or TRBV6-3 and TRBJ2-7; perhaps TRBD1 as D (5 bases). V was cut by 4 bases and J by 0 bases, with 7 bases left in between. This CDR3 spans 13 amino acids. Germline CDR1 and CDR2: MNHEY and SVGEGT.

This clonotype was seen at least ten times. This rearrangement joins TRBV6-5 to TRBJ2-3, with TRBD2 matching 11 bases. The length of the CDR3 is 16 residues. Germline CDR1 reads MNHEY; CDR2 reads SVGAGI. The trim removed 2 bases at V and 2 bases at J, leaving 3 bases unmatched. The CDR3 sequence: CASSYGTSGTTDTQYF. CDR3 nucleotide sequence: TGTGCCAGCAGTTACGGGACTAGCGGAACCACAGATACGCAGTATTTT.

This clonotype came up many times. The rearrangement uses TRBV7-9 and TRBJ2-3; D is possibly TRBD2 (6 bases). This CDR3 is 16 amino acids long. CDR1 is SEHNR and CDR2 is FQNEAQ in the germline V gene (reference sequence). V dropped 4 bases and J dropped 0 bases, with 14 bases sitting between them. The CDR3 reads CASSYSSGLSTDTQYF. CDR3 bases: TGTGCCAGCAGCTATTCGAGCGGGCTTAGCACAGATACGCAGTATTTT.

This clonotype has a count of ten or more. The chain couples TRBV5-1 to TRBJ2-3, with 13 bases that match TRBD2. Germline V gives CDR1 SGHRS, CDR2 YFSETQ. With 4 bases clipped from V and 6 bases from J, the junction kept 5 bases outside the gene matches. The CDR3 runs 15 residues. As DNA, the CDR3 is TGCGCCAGCAGCCCTGGACTAGCGGGGGCGGATACGCAGTATTTT. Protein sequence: CASSPGLAGADTQYF.

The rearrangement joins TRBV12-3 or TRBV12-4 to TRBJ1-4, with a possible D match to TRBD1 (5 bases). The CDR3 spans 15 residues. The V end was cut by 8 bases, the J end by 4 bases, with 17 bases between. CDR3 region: CASAPGDGINEKLFF. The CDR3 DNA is TGTGCCAGCGCCCCGGGGGACGGAATTAATGAAAAACTGTTTTTT.

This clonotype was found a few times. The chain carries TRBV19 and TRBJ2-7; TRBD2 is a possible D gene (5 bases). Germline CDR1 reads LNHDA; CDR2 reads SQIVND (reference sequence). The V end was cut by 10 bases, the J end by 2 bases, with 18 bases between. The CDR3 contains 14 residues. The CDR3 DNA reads TGTGCCACCTCCTGGGGTCGGGAAACCTACGAGCAGTACTTC. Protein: CATSWGRETYEQYF.

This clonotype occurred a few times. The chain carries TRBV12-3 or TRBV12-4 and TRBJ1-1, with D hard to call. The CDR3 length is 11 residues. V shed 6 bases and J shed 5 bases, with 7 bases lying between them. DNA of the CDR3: TGTGCCAGCAGCACCAGGACTGAAGCTTTCTTT. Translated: CASSTRTEAFF.

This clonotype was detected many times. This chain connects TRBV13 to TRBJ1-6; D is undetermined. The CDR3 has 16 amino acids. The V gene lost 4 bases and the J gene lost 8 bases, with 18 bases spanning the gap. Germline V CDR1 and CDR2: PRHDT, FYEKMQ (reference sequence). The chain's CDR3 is CASSSGEGRSDSPLHF. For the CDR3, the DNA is TGTGCCAGCAGCTCCGGAGAGGGAAGGTCTGATTCACCCCTCCACTTT.